The rows below give T cell receptor beta chains drawn from one sample of a study of blood T cell repertoires in COVID-19. Using immunoSEQ multiplex PCR, the repertoire was profiled, and TCRdb retains in-frame clones only, with some absent. The sample records over 250,000 clones, around 84% being singletons. Sequenced sample: PBMCs or T cells enriched from blood (not recorded which). These receptors were collected from a man in his thirties or forties with acute COVID-19. Both conserved end residues are part of each CDR3. The order of the fields is J gene, V gene, D gene, clone size, CDR3 protein, CDR3 DNA. The D gene is left open where the match is weak. Clone size is shown for a subset of rows, as once, few, many or a class of expanded clone.

>TRBJ2-5|TRBV7-2|TRBD1|.
CASSSNRGRQETQYF
TGTGCCAGCAGCTCGAACAGGGGCCGCCAAGAGACCCAGTACTTC
>TRBJ1-3|TRBV6-5|TRBD1|.
CASSYTGTASGNTIYF
TGTGCCAGCAGTTACACAGGGACAGCTTCTGGAAACACCATATATTTT
>TRBJ2-2|TRBV7-2|.|.
CASSLETQAGELFF
TGTGCCAGCAGCTTGGAGACTCAAGCCGGGGAGCTGTTTTTT
>TRBJ2-1|TRBV7-2|TRBD2|once
CASSLAGAGSYNEQFF
TGTGCCAGCAGCTTAGCGGGAGCGGGGTCCTACAATGAGCAGTTCTTC
>TRBJ2-2|TRBV7-8|.|.
CASSLLGSDTGELFF
TGTGCCAGCAGCTTGCTAGGTAGCGACACCGGGGAGCTGTTTTTT
>TRBJ2-1|TRBV11-3|.|.
CASSLAGSRSVMGQFF
TGTGCCAGCAGCTTAGCAGGCAGCCGGTCCGTCATGGGGCAGTTCTTC
>TRBJ1-5|TRBV19|.|.
CASPPLGLLEPKQPQHF
TGTGCCAGTCCTCCATTGGGCCTACTCGAGCCCAAGCAGCCCCAGCATTTT
>TRBJ1-5|TRBV7-2|TRBD1|.
CASSLADRWYQPQHF
TGTGCCAGCAGCTTAGCGGACAGGTGGTATCAGCCCCAGCATTTT
>TRBJ1-5|TRBV6-5|TRBD1|few
CASRQGAGQPQHF
TGTGCCAGCAGACAGGGGGCGGGTCAGCCCCAGCATTTT
>TRBJ1-1|TRBV6-5|.|.
CASSPTGENTEAFF
TGTGCCAGCAGTCCGACGGGAGAGAACACTGAAGCTTTCTTT
>TRBJ1-1|TRBV4-1|.|.
CASSLNRADTEAFF
TGCGCCAGCAGCCTTAACAGGGCGGACACTGAAGCTTTCTTT
>TRBJ1-2|TRBV3-1/TRBV3-2|.|.
CASSPNREPYGYTF
TGTGCCAGCAGCCCGAATCGGGAACCCTATGGCTACACCTTC
>TRBJ1-4|TRBV5-1|TRBD1|.
CASSPDRGEEKLFF
TGTGCCAGCAGCCCCGACAGGGGAGAGGAAAAACTGTTTTTT
>TRBJ2-3|TRBV5-1|TRBD2|few
CASSLLLAGISDTQYF
TGTGCCAGCAGCTTGTTACTAGCGGGAATATCAGATACGCAGTATTTT
>TRBJ2-3|TRBV28|TRBD2|.
CASSFLAGGTDTQYF
TGTGCCAGCAGTTTTCTAGCGGGGGGCACAGATACGCAGTATTTT
>TRBJ2-1|TRBV5-1|TRBD2|.
CASSTGLERYNEQFF
TGTGCCAGCAGCACCGGACTAGAACGCTACAATGAGCAGTTCTTC
>TRBJ2-3|TRBV6-4|.|.
CASRTLIRAFGTNTQYF
TGTGCCAGCAGAACACTAATCAGGGCTTTTGGAACAAATACGCAGTATTTT
>TRBJ2-2|TRBV6-5|.|.
CASSSTRVNTGELFF
TGTGCCAGCAGTTCCACTAGAGTGAACACCGGGGAGCTGTTTTTT
>TRBJ2-2|TRBV12-3/TRBV12-4|TRBD1|.
CASSPTGAGELFF
TGTGCCAGCAGCCCTACAGGGGCCGGGGAGCTGTTTTTT
>TRBJ2-2|TRBV2|TRBD2|.
CASSLGLADTGELFF
TGTGCCAGCAGCTTGGGACTAGCGGACACCGGGGAGCTGTTTTTT
>TRBJ1-6|TRBV2|TRBD1|.
CASSVWDSFNSPLHF
TGTGCCAGCAGTGTCTGGGACAGTTTCAATTCACCCCTCCACTTT
>TRBJ1-6|TRBV6-5|TRBD1|few
CASSQQGSSPLHF
TGTGCCAGCAGTCAACAGGGGTCTTCACCCCTCCACTTT
>TRBJ2-3|TRBV10-3|.|.
CAISEGRGDSDTQYF
TGTGCCATCAGTGAAGGCAGGGGAGATTCGGATACGCAGTATTTT